The 7 T cell receptor beta chains below were found in one sample sequenced in a study of blood T cell repertoires in COVID-19. Libraries were prepared by immunoSEQ multiplex PCR; TCRdb keeps only in-frame clonotypes and omits some of them. The sample holds about 110,000 clones; around 82% are singletons and the top ten take about 15%. Sequencing was carried out using peripheral blood. The origin of the receptors is a woman aged 55-75 years with acute or convalescent COVID-19.

This chain joins TRBV7-9 and TRBJ2-7, with D unresolved. The CDR3 extends over 13 amino acids. The germline CDR1 and CDR2 sequences are SEHNR and FQNEAQ (reference sequence). V lost 6 bases, J lost 4 bases, and 13 bases lay in between. Here the CDR3 reads CASSSVFGYEQYF. CDR3 sequence (DNA): TGTGCCAGCAGTTCGGTCTTCGGGTACGAGCAGTACTTC.

The rearrangement uses TRBV18 and TRBJ2-5, with 13 bases aligning to TRBD2. Losses at the gene ends were 6 bases for V and 3 bases for J; bases not matched to a gene: 4. Germline lookup yields CDR1 KGHSH and CDR2 LQKENI. CDR3 length: 15 residues. CDR3 nucleotides: TGTGCCAGCTCGCCCGGGACTAGCGGGGAAGAGACCCAGTACTTC. Translated, it gives CASSPGTSGEETQYF.

The chain employs TRBV29-1 and TRBJ1-2, with 9 bases aligning to TRBD1. Trimming took 4 bases from V and 4 from J; bases not matched to a gene: 7. This CDR3 spans 14 amino acids. Germline CDR1 is SQVTM and CDR2 is ANQGSEA. The CDR3: CSVGGDRVFYGYTF. DNA of the CDR3: TGCAGCGTTGGGGGGGACAGGGTATTCTATGGCTACACCTTC.

V and J are TRBV6-5 and TRBJ1-3; the match to TRBD1 covers 7 bases. The CDR3 consists of 16 residues. Trimming took 2 bases from V and 0 from J; bases not matched to a gene: 4. CDR1 MNHEY and CDR2 SVGAGI come from the germline V gene. CDR3 DNA: TGTGCCAGCAGTTACGGGGACAGTATCTCTGGAAACACCATATATTTT. Amino acids: CASSYGDSISGNTIYF.

The chain has TRBV6-5 and TRBJ1-4; no clear D gene. Germline values: CDR1 MNHEY, CDR2 SVGAGI. V was cut by 9 bases and J by 8 bases, with 16 bases left in between. This CDR3 is 13 amino acids long. In DNA form, the CDR3 reads TGTGCCAGTTCGAGAACAGTAGAAGAAAAACTGTTTTTT. Translation gives CASSRTVEEKLFF.

The rearrangement joins TRBV6-6 to TRBJ2-7; a weak D match, TRBD1 (6 bases). V shed 5 bases and J shed 1 base, with 15 bases lying between them. The CDR3 contains 15 residues. Germline CDR1 is MNHNY and CDR2 is SVGAGI (reference sequence). CDR3 residues: CASSEFTRGSYEQYF. For the CDR3, the DNA is TGTGCCAGCAGTGAGTTTACCAGGGGTTCCTACGAGCAGTACTTC.

CDR3 in amino acids: CASSSQTGDGNTIYF. The CDR3 nucleotides are TGTGCCAGCAGCTCGCAGACAGGGGACGGAAACACCATATATTTT. The V call is TRBV7-2, the J call TRBJ1-3; TRBD1 matches at 8 bases. Germline assignment: CDR1 SGHTA and CDR2 FQGNSA. CDR3 length: 15 residues. J lost 4 bases, V lost 4 bases, and 6 bases had no gene match.